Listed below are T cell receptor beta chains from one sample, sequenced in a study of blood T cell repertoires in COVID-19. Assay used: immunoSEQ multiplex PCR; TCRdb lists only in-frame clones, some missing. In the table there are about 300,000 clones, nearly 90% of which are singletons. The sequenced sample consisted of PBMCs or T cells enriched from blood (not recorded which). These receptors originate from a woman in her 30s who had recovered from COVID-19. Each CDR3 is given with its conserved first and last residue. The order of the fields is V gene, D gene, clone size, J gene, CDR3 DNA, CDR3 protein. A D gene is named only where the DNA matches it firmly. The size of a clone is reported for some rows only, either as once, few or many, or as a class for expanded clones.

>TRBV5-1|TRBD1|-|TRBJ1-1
TGCGCCAGCAGCTTGGAGGGACAGGGAAGCACTGAAGCTTTCTTT
CASSLEGQGSTEAFF
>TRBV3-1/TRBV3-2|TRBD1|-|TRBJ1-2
TGTGCCAGCAGTCACGACAGGGCCAACTATGGCTACACCTTC
CASSHDRANYGYTF
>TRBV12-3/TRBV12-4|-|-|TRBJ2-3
TGTGCCAGCGCTCACTTTACAGATACGCAGTATTTT
CASAHFTDTQYF
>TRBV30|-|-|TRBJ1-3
TGTGCCTGGGCCCAGGTCTCTGGAAACACCATATATTTT
CAWAQVSGNTIYF
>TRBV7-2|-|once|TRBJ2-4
TGTGCCAGCAGCTTAGTAGGGGTCGGCGAAAACATTCAGTACTTC
CASSLVGVGENIQYF
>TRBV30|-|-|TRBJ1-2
TGTGCCTGGAGTGTTGGGGGCCGCACTAACTATGGCTACACCTTC
CAWSVGGRTNYGYTF
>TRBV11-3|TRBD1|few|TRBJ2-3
TGTGCCAGCAGCTTAGGTACCGGGACAGATGCAGATACGCAGTATTTT
CASSLGTGTDADTQYF
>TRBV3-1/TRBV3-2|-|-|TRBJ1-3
TGTGCCAGCAGCCTTTCGGGGGAAAACACCATATATTTT
CASSLSGENTIYF
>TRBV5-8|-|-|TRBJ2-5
TGTGCCAGCAGCTGGGGGTCAGGGGATTTAGACCAGTACTTC
CASSWGSGDLDQYF
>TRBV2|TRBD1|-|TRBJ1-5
TGTGCCAGCCGAAAGCCGGGACAGGATAATCAGCCCCAGCATTTT
CASRKPGQDNQPQHF
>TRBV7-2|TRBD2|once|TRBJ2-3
TGTGCCAGCAGCTTACTGCGGGGGGGCCCACCAACCCACACAGATACGCAGTATTTT
CASSLLRGGPPTHTDTQYF
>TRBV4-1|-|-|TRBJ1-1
TGCGCCAGCAGCCAAGGGCTAGCGGGGCAGTTAGAAGCTTTCTTT
CASSQGLAGQLEAFF
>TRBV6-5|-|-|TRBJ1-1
TGTGCCAGCAGCTCGGGCAGGGACACTGAAGCTTTCTTT
CASSSGRDTEAFF
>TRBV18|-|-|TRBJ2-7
TGTGCCAGCTCACCCTCCACAGGGATTTCCAACGAGCAGTACTTC
CASSPSTGISNEQYF
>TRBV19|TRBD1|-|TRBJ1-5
TGTGCCAGTAGTACCGGGACAGGGTTCGATCAGCCCCAGCATTTT
CASSTGTGFDQPQHF
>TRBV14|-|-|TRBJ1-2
TGTGCCAGCAGCCAAGCTGGTGGAGGGAGCTACACCTTC
CASSQAGGGSYTF
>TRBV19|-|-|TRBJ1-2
TGTGCCAGTAGTCCAAGGGACATACCTAACTATGGCTACACCTTC
CASSPRDIPNYGYTF
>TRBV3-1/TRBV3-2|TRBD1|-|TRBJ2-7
TGTGCCAGCAGCACGCGGACAGGGAACTACGAGCAGTACTTC
CASSTRTGNYEQYF
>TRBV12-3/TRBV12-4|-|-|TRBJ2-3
TGTGCCAGCAGTGTCCTCACAGATACGCAGTATTTT
CASSVLTDTQYF
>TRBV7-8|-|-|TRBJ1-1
TGTGCCAGCAGTCTAGGGAGGACTGAAGCTTTCTTT
CASSLGRTEAFF
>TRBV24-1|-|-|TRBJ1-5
TGTGCCACCAGTGATTCAGGGAACAATCAGCCCCAGCATTTT
CATSDSGNNQPQHF
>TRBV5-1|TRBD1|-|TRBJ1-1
TGCGCCAGCAGCTTGGTGTGGGACAGGGGTGGCACTGAAGCTTTCTTT
CASSLVWDRGGTEAFF
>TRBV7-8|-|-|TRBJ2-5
TGTGCCAGCAGCTTGAGTACCGGTGGGCACCAAGAGACCCAGTACTTC
CASSLSTGGHQETQYF
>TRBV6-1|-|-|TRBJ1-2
TGTGCCAGCAGTGAAGGGTCAGGGCCAGAGAGGGGCTACACCTTC
CASSEGSGPERGYTF